One T cell receptor (beta chain) is described in this entry. The entry originates in a study of blood T cell repertoires in COVID-19. Overall study: Collection of acute and convalescent COVID-19 samples took place in the United States, Italy and Spain. Sources were T cells, B-cell-depleted T cells, or PBMCs; the material itself was cDNA or gDNA.

Germline V gene sequence: CDR1 SGHNT, CDR2 YENEEA. V was clipped by 0 bases and J by 6 bases, with 8 bases between them. This CDR3 is built from 14 residues. In the original processing: For nucleated cells, counts were estimated from reference gene primer amplification. Generated by immunoSEQ multiplex PCR, the TCRdb table keeps only in-frame clones and is missing some. That table supplies the V and J calls and clone size; D and trimming were determined from the DNA. The sample lists 350,000 to 500,000 clones, approximately 91% occurring once. Participant-given clinical history determined each cohort assignment.

The V gene is TRBV11-3, the J gene TRBJ2-2, with D possibly TRBD1 on 5 matching bases. The sequenced sample was PBMCs or T cells enriched from blood (not recorded which). This receptor was identified in a woman aged 18-29 years who had been exposed to COVID-19. The CDR3 DNA is TGTGCCAGCAGCTTAGATGCAGGGTCCGGGGAGCTGTTTTTT. Protein: CASSLDAGSGELFF.